Below, 27 T cell receptor beta chains from the same sample are listed, as sequenced in a study of siplizumab effects on memory and regulatory T cells. Using immunoSEQ multiplex PCR, the repertoire was profiled, and TCRdb retains in-frame clones only, with some absent. In the table there are approximately 120,000 clones, under 95% of which are singletons. The sequencing sample was made of Tregs sorted from blood. These receptors were obtained from a human donor in good health.

The chain couples TRBV5-4 to TRBJ2-5; perhaps TRBD1 as D (8 bases). With 10 bases removed from V and 5 bases from J, the gap between germline ends came to 21 bases. CDR1 is SGHNT, CDR2 YYREEE, per germline (reference sequence). The CDR3 spans 14 residues. The CDR3 DNA sequence: TGTGCCTCCGGAGCGGGACAGGCTTACGAGACCCAGTACTTC. Its translation: CASGAGQAYETQYF.

This sequence joins TRBV19 and TRBJ2-7; 7 bases are shared with TRBD2. Germline V gives CDR1 LNHDA, CDR2 SQIVND (reference sequence). V was clipped by 3 bases and J by 6 bases; unmatched bases: 2. The CDR3 covers 12 residues. The CDR3 protein is CASSIWGGEQYF. CDR3 coding DNA: TGTGCCAGTAGTATTTGGGGGGGCGAGCAGTACTTC.

The table lists this clone with a few counts. The chain links TRBV28 to TRBJ2-7; unclear D gene. The CDR3 is 15 amino acids. Per the germline V gene, CDR1 is MDHEN and CDR2 is SYDVKM. V was trimmed by 6 bases and J by 0 bases, leaving 15 bases between them. CDR3 bases: TGTGCCAGCAGCCCCCAGAAACGGTTCTCCTACGAGCAGTACTTC. Protein sequence: CASSPQKRFSYEQYF. The whole variable domain, remainder taken from reference TRBV28 and TRBJ2-7, is DVKVTQSSRYLVKRTGEKVFLECVQDMDHENMFWYRQDPGLGLRLIYFSYDVKMKEKGDIPEGYSVSREKKERFSLILESASTNQTSMYLCASSPQKRFSYEQYFGPGTRLTVT.

The chain joins TRBV6-6 to TRBJ2-7; TRBD1 is a possible D gene (6 bases). The ends were cut back, 4 bases at V and 6 bases at J, with 19 bases in the middle. This CDR3 has 15 residues. Germline V gene data show CDR1 as MNHNY and CDR2 as SVGAGI (reference sequence). CDR3 residues: CASSWATGPWGEQYF. The CDR3 nucleotides are TGTGCCAGCAGTTGGGCGACAGGCCCTTGGGGCGAGCAGTACTTC.

The gene calls are TRBV4-1 and TRBJ1-5; D ambiguous. V lost 4 bases, J lost 7 bases, and 14 bases lay in between. Germline CDR1 MGHRA, CDR2 YSYEKL. This CDR3 has 14 amino acids. The CDR3 sequence is CASSPQESPQPQHF. CDR3 coding DNA: TGCGCCAGCAGCCCCCAGGAGTCCCCCCAGCCCCAGCATTTT.

The chain carries TRBV6-1 and TRBJ1-2; TRBD1 agrees at 8 bases. V trimming: 1 base; J trimming: 4 bases; junction bases outside the gene matches: 14. Germline V gene sequence: CDR1 MNHNS, CDR2 SASEGT. The CDR3 has 18 amino acids. The CDR3 DNA reads TGTGCCAGCAGTGAAGTCAGGGGGCCCCTAGTCGGCGGCTATGGCTACACCTTC. Its protein product is CASSEVRGPLVGGYGYTF.

The chain has TRBV15 and TRBJ2-2; TRBD1 agrees at 8 bases. The germline gives CDR1 LNHNV, CDR2 YYDKDF (reference sequence). V was clipped by 1 base and J by 1 base; unmatched bases: 2. CDR3 size: 16 residues. The CDR3 loop is CATSRGRGLNTGELFF. The CDR3 DNA reads as TGTGCCACCAGCAGAGGCAGGGGGCTGAACACCGGGGAGCTGTTTTTT.

The chain employs TRBV2 and TRBJ2-2; D is tentatively TRBD1 or TRBD2 (6 bases each). This CDR3 is 17 amino acids long. Germline CDR1 and CDR2: SNHLY and FYNNEI. V lost 4 bases and J 4 bases, leaving 19 bases between the germline ends. CDR3 sequence: CASSVGGGGFSTGELFF. CDR3 nucleotide sequence: TGTGCCAGCAGTGTGGGGGGCGGTGGATTTAGCACCGGGGAGCTGTTTTTT.

The chain carries TRBV14 and TRBJ2-5, with D possibly TRBD1 on 6 matching bases. V lost 1 base and J 5 bases, leaving 8 bases between the germline ends. Germline V lookup: CDR1 SGHDN, CDR2 FVKESK. This CDR3 region has 13 residues. CDR3 coding DNA: TGTGCCAGCAGCCAAGTGAGGGGGGAGACCCAGTACTTC. Translation gives CASSQVRGETQYF.

The chain carries TRBV5-1 and TRBJ1-1; tentatively, D is TRBD1 (5 bases). Germline V lookup: CDR1 SGHRS, CDR2 YFSETQ. Trimming stripped 0 bases from V and 0 bases from J, with 12 bases between. The CDR3 runs 16 residues. The CDR3 DNA follows: TGCGCCAGCAGCTTGGCGGGGCCAGCGATGAACACTGAAGCTTTCTTT. It translates to CASSLAGPAMNTEAFF.

This chain links TRBV7-9 with TRBJ1-1, with D maybe TRBD1 (5 bases). V lost 1 base and J lost 3, with 18 bases in between. CDR3 length: 17 residues. Looked up from germline, CDR1 is SEHNR and CDR2 is FQNEAQ (reference sequence). CDR3 nucleotides: TGTGCCAGCAGCTTAGAATGGACGAGGGGAGGGGACACTGAAGCTTTCTTT. Its protein is CASSLEWTRGGDTEAFF.

This chain joins TRBV7-9 and TRBJ2-7; TRBD2 matches at 11 bases. CDR1 SEHNR and CDR2 FQNEAQ come from the germline V gene (reference sequence). V dropped 0 bases and J dropped 5; count of bases not matched to a gene: 3. CDR3 size: 15 residues. The CDR3 loop reads CASSLASGRVHEQYF. The CDR3 DNA follows: TGTGCCAGCAGCTTAGCTAGCGGGAGGGTCCACGAGCAGTACTTC.

On this clone itself: The junction does not match germline at one end; this may be a read error. The CDR3 bases are TGTGCCAGCAGTCTCGGCCAGGAGGTCTTC. It codes for CASSLGQEVF. The rearrangement uses TRBV2 and TRBJ2-1; D is perhaps TRBD2 (5 bases). The CDR3 extends over 10 amino acids. Germline V CDR1 and CDR2: SNHLY, FYNNEI.

The J gene is TRBJ1-1, the V gene TRBV7-2, with D possibly TRBD1 on 6 matching bases. The V end lost 1 base, the J end lost 7 bases, and 16 bases lay between the germline ends. The CDR3 is 15 residues long. The germline V gene encodes CDR1 SGHTA and CDR2 FQGNSA. The DNA for the CDR3 is TGTGCCAGCAGCTTAGGGACAGCTCGTCCCCGTGAAGCTTTCTTT. This gives the protein CASSLGTARPREAFF.

This clone was counted only a few times. V gene TRBV9 combines with J gene TRBJ1-2, with TRBD1 matching over 7 bases. The ends lost 5 bases at V and 2 bases at J; junction bases unmatched: 12. CDR1 SGDLS and CDR2 YYNGEE come from the germline V gene. This CDR3 spans 16 amino acids. The CDR3 region has the DNA TGTGCCAGCAGACGCTTTGGGACAGTAAGCAACTATGGCTACACCTTC. This translates into CASRRFGTVSNYGYTF.

J is TRBJ1-5 and V is TRBV6-6; D is possibly TRBD1 (6 bases). This CDR3 spans 16 amino acids. The germline CDR1 and CDR2 sequences are MNHNY and SVGAGI (reference sequence). Trimming removed 2 bases at V and 2 bases at J, with 13 bases between. The CDR3 here is CASSYGGQGGNQPQHF. CDR3 DNA: TGTGCCAGCAGTTACGGGGGGCAGGGCGGCAATCAGCCCCAGCATTTT.

CDR3 sequence: CAWSVGLARMYF. The CDR3 DNA reads TGTGCCTGGAGTGTAGGCCTAGCGCGGATGTACTTC. The V and J genes are TRBV30 and TRBJ2-7, with D possibly matching TRBD2 (6 bases). This CDR3 region has 12 residues. The germline V gene has CDR1 GTSNPN and CDR2 SVGIG (reference sequence). Trimming left V 0 bases short and J 12 bases short, with 15 bases between.

Concerning this clone: A read error is the likely source, as a far larger clone sits one nucleotide away. Other DNA sequences in the sample encode the same CDR3. The rearrangement joins TRBV5-6 to TRBJ1-1; D is ambiguous. The germline gives CDR1 SGHDT, CDR2 YYEEEE. V was pared by 5 bases and J by 12 bases, with 14 bases between. This CDR3 region has 11 residues. The CDR3 spells CASSFDQESFF. The CDR3 DNA sequence: TGTGCCAGCAGTTTTGACCAAGAGTCTTTCTTT.

J is TRBJ1-6 and V is TRBV5-1; D is unclear. The germline gives CDR1 SGHRS, CDR2 YFSETQ. Deletions cut 4 bases from V and 3 bases from J, with 11 bases between. This CDR3 spans 15 amino acids. The CDR3 sequence: CASSQDGYYNSPLHF. The CDR3 DNA is TGCGCCAGCAGCCAGGACGGATACTATAATTCACCCCTCCACTTT.

J is TRBJ2-4 and V is TRBV5-5; D gene ambiguous. CDR1 and CDR2 (germline): SGHKS, YYEKEE (reference sequence). The CDR3 covers 13 residues. Trimming shortened V by 6 bases and J by 5 bases, and 12 bases separated the two germline ends. The DNA for the CDR3 is TGTGCCAGCACCTCCTTCTCGGAAAACATTCAGTACTTC. It translates to CASTSFSENIQYF.

A few counts support this clone. The V call is TRBV4-2, the J call TRBJ2-2; D unresolved. The germline gives CDR1 LGHNA, CDR2 YNFKEQ. The CDR3 is made up of 12 amino acids. V lost 1 base and J 7 bases, leaving 4 bases between the germline ends. The CDR3 nucleotides read TGTGCCAGCAGCCAAGCGAACGGGGAGCTGTTTTTT. Protein sequence: CASSQANGELFF.

The V call is TRBV19, the J call TRBJ2-1; possibly TRBD1 for D (5 bases). The CDR3 loop spans 15 amino acids. V was pared by 3 bases and J by 0 bases, with 9 bases between. CDR1 and CDR2 (germline): LNHDA, SQIVND (reference sequence). The CDR3 region has the DNA TGTGCCAGTAGTATGGGGCAGAGCTCCTACAATGAGCAGTTCTTC. Its translation: CASSMGQSSYNEQFF. The full variable domain, with the rest looked up from reference TRBV19 and TRBJ2-1, is DGGITQSPKYLFRKEGQNVTLSCEQNLNHDAMYWYRQDPGQGLRLIYYSQIVNDFQKGDIAEGYSVSREKKESFPLTVTSAQKNPTAFYLCASSMGQSSYNEQFFGPGTRLTVL.

This chain links TRBV18 with TRBJ2-1; possibly TRBD2 for D (6 bases). Trimming removed 0 bases at V and 9 bases at J, with 15 bases between. This CDR3 region has 15 residues. CDR1 KGHSH and CDR2 LQKENI come from the germline V gene. Here the CDR3 DNA reads TGTGCCAGCTCACCACCGGCGGGAAGTAAGGTTGAGCAGTTCTTC. Translated, it gives CASSPPAGSKVEQFF.

The V gene is TRBV5-1, the J gene TRBJ1-1; D possibly corresponds to TRBD1 (5 bases). Trimming cost V 0 bases and J 6 bases, with 15 bases left between them. Germline CDR1 is SGHRS and CDR2 is YFSETQ. This CDR3 spans 15 amino acids. CDR3 in amino acids: CASSLAGQNGAEAFF. The CDR3 DNA follows: TGCGCCAGCAGCTTGGCCGGACAAAACGGGGCTGAAGCTTTCTTT. The full variable domain, completed using reference TRBV5-1 and TRBJ1-1, is KAGVTQTPRYLIKTRGQQVTLSCSPISGHRSVSWYQQTPGQGLQFLFEYFSETQRNKGNFPGRFSGRQFSNSRSEMNVSTLELGDSALYLCASSLAGQNGAEAFFGQGTRLTVV.

The chain couples TRBV6-5 to TRBJ2-7, with D unclear. The germline V and J ends were trimmed by 0 bases and 1 base, with 4 bases remaining between them. The CDR3 length is 13 residues. Germline loops: CDR1 MNHEY, CDR2 SVGAGI. The CDR3 spells CASSYSRSYEQYF. In nucleotides, the CDR3 is TGTGCCAGCAGTTACTCCCGTTCCTACGAGCAGTACTTC.

This clone was picked up one time. The chain carries TRBV18 and TRBJ1-2; D unclear. The CDR3 consists of 14 residues. The germline V gene encodes CDR1 KGHSH and CDR2 LQKENI. Trimming shortened V by 0 bases and J by 4 bases, and 9 bases separated the two germline ends. The DNA for the CDR3 is TGTGCCAGCTCACCACCGGTGGGTTTCTATGGCTACACCTTC. This encodes CASSPPVGFYGYTF.

This chain connects TRBV6-1 to TRBJ2-1, with D uncertain. V was cut by 1 base and J by 4 bases, with 14 bases left in between. Germline V lookup: CDR1 MNHNS, CDR2 SASEGT. The CDR3 loop spans 16 amino acids. This CDR3 is CASSEVGPAYYNEQFF. In DNA form, the CDR3 reads TGTGCCAGCAGTGAAGTAGGTCCAGCTTATTACAATGAGCAGTTCTTC.